Listed below are T cell receptor beta chains from one sample, sequenced in a study of Graves' ophthalmopathy and Graves' hyperthyroidism. TCRdb independently ran MiXCR on the multiplex PCR reads; one entry per CDR3 protein. The sample consists of some 520,000 distinct CDR3 sequences, roughly 14% of them appearing once. Material: blood. Every receptor here comes from a woman in her twenties or thirties with Graves' ophthalmopathy. Each CDR3 is given with its conserved first and last residue. The order of the fields is V gene, J gene, clone size, D gene, CDR3 protein, CDR3 DNA. A D gene is named only where the DNA matches it firmly. Clone size appears in some rows only: once, few, many, or a class for an expanded clone.

TRBV5-1	TRBJ2-5	NA	TRBD1	CASSLVPSSGTGNLKTQYF	TGCGCCAGCAGCTTGGTTCCTTCCTCCGGGACAGGGAACCTAAAGACCCAGTACTTC
TRBV19	TRBJ2-2	many	NA	CASSTALNTGELFF	TGTGCCAGTTCTACGGCCTTAAACACCGGGGAGCTGTTTTTT
TRBV7-3	TRBJ1-2	NA	TRBD1	CASSQRTGEGYTF	TGTGCCAGCAGCCAGCGGACAGGGGAGGGCTACACCTTC
TRBV27	TRBJ1-1	NA	NA	CASSPTTATYMNTEAFF	TGTGCCAGCAGTCCAACCACAGCAACTTACATGAACACTGAAGCTTTCTTT
TRBV6-1	TRBJ2-7	many	NA	CASSVTWQGHEQYF	TGTGCCAGCAGTGTTACCTGGCAGGGCCACGAGCAGTACTTC
TRBV7-6	TRBJ1-1	NA	TRBD1	CASSSYDRDYTEAFF	TGTGCCAGCAGCTCGTACGACAGGGATTACACTGAAGCTTTCTTT
TRBV11-2	TRBJ1-2	many	NA	CASSLDWGQPSGDGYTF	TGTGCCAGCAGCTTAGATTGGGGGCAGCCGTCAGGGGATGGCTACACCTTC
TRBV7-9	TRBJ2-7	many	NA	CASSPRTTYEQYF	TGTGCCAGCAGCCCACGGACTACCTACGAGCAGTACTTC
TRBV12-3/TRBV12-4	TRBJ1-2	many	TRBD1	CASRRGPYGYTF	TGTGCCAGCAGGAGGGGGCCCTATGGCTACACCTTC
TRBV10-3	TRBJ2-2	NA	TRBD2	CAIRQTILAGENTGELFF	TGTGCCATCAGACAAACCATACTAGCGGGGGAGAACACCGGGGAGCTGTTTTTT
TRBV3-1	TRBJ2-7	many	NA	CASSQDRKGYEQYF	TGTGCCAGCAGCCAAGATCGGAAGGGTTACGAGCAGTACTTC
TRBV19	TRBJ1-6	many	TRBD1	CASSTTQGGKGSPLHF	TGTGCCAGTAGTACGACACAGGGGGGTAAAGGATCACCCCTCCACTTT
TRBV19	TRBJ2-7	many	NA	CASSMVLGDFNEQYF	TGTGCCAGTAGTATGGTTCTGGGGGACTTTAACGAGCAGTACTTC
TRBV16	TRBJ1-2	many	NA	CASRQGHYGYTF	TGTGCCAGCAGACAGGGACACTATGGCTACACCTTC
TRBV7-9	TRBJ2-5	many	NA	CASSQDSQETQYF	TGTGCCAGCAGCCAGGACAGCCAAGAGACCCAGTACTTC
TRBV12-3/TRBV12-4	TRBJ2-7	many	NA	CASSYREEQYF	TGTGCCAGCAGCTACCGGGAAGAGCAGTACTTC
TRBV30	TRBJ1-2	few	NA	CAWSVQNYYGYTF	TGTGCCTGGAGTGTACAGAATTACTATGGCTACACCTTC
TRBV30	TRBJ1-6	NA	TRBD1	CAWSGGTENSPLHF	TGTGCCTGGAGTGGAGGGACAGAAAATTCACCCCTCCACTTT